Included here is one TCR beta chain sequence, with context. A read error may produce the germline difference seen at one junction end. This sample is drawn from a study of blood T cell repertoires in COVID-19. The repertoire was sequenced with immunoSEQ multiplex PCR; TCRdb's copy has only in-frame clones and lacks some. Of roughly 260,000 clones in the sample, about 89% were seen once. Germline assignment: CDR1 SEHNR and CDR2 FQNEAQ (reference sequence). The CDR3 sequence is 17 residues long. Sequencing was carried out using peripheral blood. The receptor's source is a man aged 40-49 years who had recovered from COVID-19. J is TRBJ1-6 and V is TRBV7-9, with 7 bases lining up with TRBD1. The CDR3 DNA sequence: TGTGCCAGCACCTTAAGAGGGGACAGTATATATAATTCACCCCTCCACTTT. As protein: CASTLRGDSIYNSPLHF.